This entry lists 30 T cell receptor beta chains sequenced from one sample in a study of shared clonotypes between healthy human individuals. The assay was immunoSEQ multiplex PCR, and TCRdb's table has in-frame clones only and misses some. This table has about 2 million clones, roughly 94% appearing once. The sample taken for sequencing was naive CD4+ T cells sorted from blood. As for subset: CD45RA+ positively selected. The receptor source for this set is a man aged 18 to 30 in good health.

J is TRBJ2-3 and V is TRBV7-2; D gene unclear. Germline V CDR1 and CDR2: SGHTA, FQGNSA. V lost 1 base to trimming and J lost 9 bases, with 8 bases between them. The CDR3 runs 12 residues. The CDR3 coding sequence is TGTGCCAGCAGCTTAGAAGGTAGCACGCAGTATTTT. It codes for CASSLEGSTQYF.

Turning to this clone: Additional DNA sequences in this sample encode the identical CDR3. The V call is TRBV5-1, the J call TRBJ1-1; the match to TRBD1 covers 9 bases. CDR1 is SGHRS, CDR2 YFSETQ, per germline. V gave up 4 bases and J gave up 4 bases; unmatched junction bases: 8. The CDR3 spans 15 residues. The CDR3 loop reads CASSTGTGLGTEAFF. DNA of the CDR3: TGCGCCAGCAGCACAGGGACAGGGTTGGGCACTGAAGCTTTCTTT.

The chain joins TRBV6-5 to TRBJ1-6, with TRBD1 as a possible D gene (5 bases). Per the germline V gene, CDR1 is MNHEY and CDR2 is SVGAGI. The CDR3 spans 15 residues. Trimming shortened V by 6 bases and J by 10 bases, and 19 bases separated the two germline ends. CDR3 bases: TGTGCCAGCAGCCCCATTGGGCAGGGAAGGTCACCCCTCCACTTT. Amino acid sequence: CASSPIGQGRSPLHF.

The chain couples TRBV15 to TRBJ1-6; no firm D call. The CDR3 runs 15 residues. The V gene's germline CDR1 is LNHNV and CDR2 YYDKDF (reference sequence). V lost 0 bases, J lost 10 bases, and 13 bases lay in between. The CDR3 reads CATSRDRSWASPLHF. In nucleotides, the CDR3 is TGTGCCACCAGCAGAGATCGGAGCTGGGCATCACCCCTCCACTTT.

A word on this clone: The same CDR3 arises from other DNA sequences in this sample as well. This rearrangement joins TRBV5-1 to TRBJ2-2; 7 nucleotides agree with TRBD2. The CDR3 runs 15 residues. Germline assignment: CDR1 SGHRS and CDR2 YFSETQ. J lost 3 bases, V lost 5 bases, and 7 bases had no gene match. The CDR3 region has the DNA TGCGCCAGCAGTCTCCCTAGCGGAGACACCGGGGAGCTGTTTTTT. Residues: CASSLPSGDTGELFF. Full variable domain (rest looked up from reference TRBV5-1 and TRBJ2-2): KAGVTQTPRYLIKTRGQQVTLSCSPISGHRSVSWYQQTPGQGLQFLFEYFSETQRNKGNFPGRFSGRQFSNSRSEMNVSTLELGDSALYLCASSLPSGDTGELFFGEGSRLTVL.

The chain carries TRBV5-1 and TRBJ2-2; 8 bases line up with TRBD2. Germline CDR1 reads SGHRS; CDR2 reads YFSETQ. The CDR3 is 14 residues long. Germline trimming cut 7 bases from V and 2 bases from J; bases unmatched to any gene: 4. In DNA form, the CDR3 reads TGCGCCAGCCGTAGCGGGACTAACACCGGGGAGCTGTTTTTT. Translating it yields CASRSGTNTGELFF.

The chain joins TRBV7-9 to TRBJ2-5; D unresolved. With 1 base removed from V and 1 base from J, the gap between germline ends came to 10 bases. The CDR3 covers 15 residues. CDR1 is SEHNR and CDR2 is FQNEAQ in the germline V gene (reference sequence). Written as DNA, the CDR3 is TGTGCCAGCAGCTTAGGGGCGCCTGCCCAAGAGACCCAGTACTTC. Translated: CASSLGAPAQETQYF.

The V and J genes are TRBV5-1 and TRBJ2-5, with 7 nucleotides matching TRBD1. Germline V gene sequence: CDR1 SGHRS, CDR2 YFSETQ. V lost 4 bases, J lost 4 bases, and 7 bases stayed unmatched. This CDR3 is 14 amino acids long. Here the CDR3 reads CASSPERQGETQYF. CDR3 nucleotide sequence: TGCGCCAGCAGCCCGGAGAGACAGGGAGAGACCCAGTACTTC. The full variable domain, in which reference TRBV5-1 and TRBJ2-5 provide the parts outside the CDR3, is KAGVTQTPRYLIKTRGQQVTLSCSPISGHRSVSWYQQTPGQGLQFLFEYFSETQRNKGNFPGRFSGRQFSNSRSEMNVSTLELGDSALYLCASSPERQGETQYFGPGTRLLVL.

The J gene is TRBJ1-1, the V gene TRBV7-9; 9 nucleotides agree with TRBD1. V lost 0 bases and J lost 4; bases outside the gene matches: 6. The CDR3 contains 16 residues. CDR1 is SEHNR, CDR2 FQNEAQ, per germline (reference sequence). The chain's CDR3 is CASSLADRGPGTEAFF. The CDR3 DNA is TGTGCCAGCAGCTTAGCGGACAGGGGCCCCGGCACTGAAGCTTTCTTT.

The rearrangement uses TRBV6-1 and TRBJ2-1; perhaps TRBD1 as D (6 bases). Trimming shortened V by 6 bases and J by 6 bases, and 18 bases separated the two germline ends. The CDR3 has 15 amino acids. Per germline, CDR1 MNHNS and CDR2 SASEGT. In nucleotides, the CDR3 is TGTGCCAGCAGCGACAGGCGAGGCAGGGGCAATGAGCAGTTCTTC. Translated: CASSDRRGRGNEQFF.

This sequence joins TRBV6-5 and TRBJ1-1; the D gene is possibly TRBD1 (6 bases). V was clipped by 6 bases and J by 1 base, with 15 bases between them. CDR1 MNHEY and CDR2 SVGAGI come from the germline V gene. The CDR3 extends over 15 amino acids. CDR3 DNA: TGTGCCAGCAGGAACTGGGGGGGGCAGAACACTGAAGCTTTCTTT. Amino acids: CASRNWGGQNTEAFF.

The V gene is TRBV9, the J gene TRBJ2-7; 10 nucleotides match TRBD1. J gave up 2 bases and V 4 bases, and 6 bases lay outside the gene matches. The germline CDR1 and CDR2 sequences are SGDLS and YYNGEE. The CDR3 is 15 residues long. DNA of the CDR3: TGTGCCAGCAGCCTCCGGGACAGGGGCGCCTACGAGCAGTACTTC. Translated: CASSLRDRGAYEQYF. Full variable domain (outside the CDR3, taken from reference TRBV9 and TRBJ2-7): DSGVTQTPKHLITATGQRVTLRCSPRSGDLSVYWYQQSLDQGLQFLIQYYNGEERAKGNILERFSAQQFPDLHSELNLSSLELGDSALYFCASSLRDRGAYEQYFGPGTRLTVT.

With respect to this clone: Additional DNA sequences in this sample encode the identical CDR3. The rearrangement uses TRBV6-1 and TRBJ2-6; D may be TRBD1 or TRBD2 (5 bases each). Germline CDR1 MNHNS, CDR2 SASEGT. V was clipped by 1 base and J by 4 bases, with 8 bases between them. The CDR3 has 15 residues. In DNA, the CDR3 is TGTGCCAGCAGTGAAGGAGGGGCCGGGGCCAACGTCCTGACTTTC. Protein: CASSEGGAGANVLTF.

The rearrangement links TRBV6-1 to TRBJ2-3; TRBD1 aligns across 9 bases. The CDR3 covers 15 residues. The V gene's germline CDR1 is MNHNS and CDR2 SASEGT. V lost 6 bases and J lost 3; bases outside the gene matches: 7. CDR3 protein: CASRAGTGFTDTQYF. CDR3 sequence (DNA): TGTGCCAGCAGGGCCGGGACAGGGTTTACAGATACGCAGTATTTT.

J is TRBJ2-7 and V is TRBV6-6, with a possible D match to TRBD1 (5 bases). The V gene lost 6 bases and the J gene lost 0 bases, with 15 bases spanning the gap. There are 15 residues in the CDR3. Germline V gives CDR1 MNHNY, CDR2 SVGAGI (reference sequence). In DNA form, the CDR3 reads TGTGCCAGCAGACCAGACAGCCCATTCTCCTACGAGCAGTACTTC. It encodes CASRPDSPFSYEQYF.

This chain joins TRBV19 and TRBJ1-1; D ambiguous. Trimming left V 2 bases short and J 4 bases short, with 17 bases between. Germline V gives CDR1 LNHDA, CDR2 SQIVND (reference sequence). The CDR3 sequence is 16 residues long. CDR3 region: CASSIRSKTSSTEAFF. The CDR3 bases are TGTGCCAGTAGTATAAGATCCAAAACCTCATCCACTGAAGCTTTCTTT.

This sequence joins TRBV7-2 and TRBJ2-5, with D possibly matching TRBD1 (5 bases). Germline values: CDR1 SGHTA, CDR2 FQGNSA. The CDR3 contains 14 residues. The germline V and J ends were trimmed by 1 base and 4 bases, with 10 bases remaining between them. Here the CDR3 DNA reads TGTGCCAGCAGCTTAGGGGGCTGGGGAGAGACCCAGTACTTC. Protein product: CASSLGGWGETQYF.

J is TRBJ1-6 and V is TRBV27, with D perhaps matching TRBD1 (5 bases). Germline values: CDR1 MNHEY, CDR2 SMNVEV (reference sequence). CDR3 length: 16 amino acids. With 6 bases removed from V and 0 bases from J, the gap between germline ends came to 12 bases. CDR3 nucleotide sequence: TGTGCCAGCAGCAATTACGACAGCTCCTATAATTCACCCCTCCACTTT. Translated, it gives CASSNYDSSYNSPLHF.

The rearrangement links TRBV28 to TRBJ2-1; possible D gene TRBD1, 6 bases. V shed 6 bases and J shed 0 bases, with 15 bases lying between them. In germline, CDR1 is MDHEN, CDR2 SYDVKM. The CDR3 has 16 amino acids. In DNA form, the CDR3 reads TGTGCCAGCAGCCCCCCCCAGGGGACCTCCTACAATGAGCAGTTCTTC. Residues: CASSPPQGTSYNEQFF.

In its sample, this clone was seen a few times. This specimen includes other DNA sequences encoding the same CDR3. The chain couples TRBV6-1 to TRBJ1-5; possibly TRBD1 for D (5 bases). The germline V and J ends were trimmed by 6 bases and 3 bases, with 9 bases remaining between them. Per the germline V gene, CDR1 is MNHNS and CDR2 is SASEGT. This CDR3 has 13 residues. The CDR3, as DNA: TGTGCCAGCAGCCGGGACCCCAATCAGCCCCAGCATTTT. Its protein is CASSRDPNQPQHF.

The chain employs TRBV6-1 and TRBJ2-2; 10 bases are a match to TRBD1. The CDR3 runs 15 residues. Looked up from germline, CDR1 is MNHNS and CDR2 is SASEGT. With 8 bases clipped from V and 5 bases from J, the junction kept 8 bases outside the gene matches. The chain's CDR3 is CASGTGTGVTGELFF. The CDR3 DNA is TGTGCCAGCGGTACCGGGACAGGGGTTACCGGGGAGCTGTTTTTT.

Remarks on this clone: The sample contains more than one DNA sequence encoding this CDR3. This chain links TRBV29-1 with TRBJ1-1; a possible D gene is TRBD1 (5 bases). Trimming cost V 6 bases and J 0 bases, with 11 bases left between them. The CDR3 sequence is 13 residues long. Germline CDR1 and CDR2: SQVTM and ANQGSEA. The DNA of the CDR3 is TGCAGCGTGTCGGGACGCCTGAACACTGAAGCTTTCTTT. This encodes CSVSGRLNTEAFF.

The rearrangement links TRBV6-1 to TRBJ2-3; no clear D gene. CDR3 size: 14 residues. V was trimmed by 8 bases and J by 1 base, leaving 13 bases between them. Per the germline V gene, CDR1 is MNHNS and CDR2 is SASEGT. The CDR3 DNA follows: TGTGCCAGCGGGGTACTATGGGGCACAGATACGCAGTATTTT. Translation gives CASGVLWGTDTQYF.

This CDR3 is CASSLDRGVRNTIYF. The DNA of the CDR3 is TGTGCCAGCAGCTTGGACAGGGGAGTCCGGAACACCATATATTTT. The chain employs TRBV5-6 and TRBJ1-3; TRBD1 matches 7 bases. CDR3 length: 15 amino acids. J lost 7 bases, V lost 0 bases, and 7 bases had no gene match. Germline-derived CDR1 and CDR2 are SGHDT and YYEEEE.

This rearrangement joins TRBV6-1 to TRBJ1-5; 7 bases match TRBD1. Unmatched junction bases numbered 13, after V lost 11 bases and J lost 6 bases. CDR1 MNHNS and CDR2 SASEGT come from the germline V gene. This CDR3 has 14 residues. The CDR3 loop is CAAFPGGFGQPQHF. The CDR3 DNA reads TGTGCCGCCTTCCCAGGGGGGTTTGGTCAGCCCCAGCATTTT.

V and J are TRBV2 and TRBJ1-1; D gene unclear. Germline lookup yields CDR1 SNHLY and CDR2 FYNNEI. The CDR3 totals 12 residues. Trimming removed 8 bases from V and 2 bases from J, with 9 bases in between. CDR3 residues: CASRRYNTEAFF. The DNA for the CDR3 is TGTGCCAGCCGGAGGTACAACACTGAAGCTTTCTTT.

V gene TRBV5-4 combines with J gene TRBJ1-6, with D possibly being TRBD1 (5 bases). With 4 bases removed from V and 9 bases from J, the gap between germline ends came to 14 bases. The germline V gene encodes CDR1 SGHNT and CDR2 YYREEE (reference sequence). CDR3 length: 14 amino acids. The CDR3, as DNA: TGTGCCAGCAGCAAGACAGAAAGGGGTTCACCCCTCCACTTT. Translating it yields CASSKTERGSPLHF.

This chain connects TRBV6-1 to TRBJ2-7, with D tentatively TRBD1 (6 bases). Trimming took off 6 bases at V and 3 bases at J, with 15 bases between the two ends. The CDR3 spans 14 residues. Germline V CDR1 and CDR2: MNHNS, SASEGT. CDR3 protein: CASSVTGTNYEQYF. The CDR3, as DNA: TGTGCCAGCAGCGTTACCGGGACAAACTACGAGCAGTACTTC.

As concerns this clone: Other nucleotide sequences in the sample specify the same CDR3. J is TRBJ2-1 and V is TRBV30; D unresolved. Trimming pared 3 bases from V and 3 bases from J, leaving 3 bases between. The CDR3 spans 11 residues. CDR1 is GTSNPN and CDR2 is SVGIG in the germline V gene (reference sequence). This CDR3 is CAWSGYNEQFF. In DNA form, the CDR3 reads TGTGCCTGGAGCGGCTACAATGAGCAGTTCTTC. Based on the CDR3 plus reference TRBV30 and TRBJ2-1, the full variable domain is SQTIHQWPATLVQPVGSPLSLECTVEGTSNPNLYWYRQAAGRGLQLLFYSVGIGQISSEVPQNLSASRPQDRQFILSSKKLLLSDSGFYLCAWSGYNEQFFGPGTRLTVL.

The J gene is TRBJ1-2, the V gene TRBV5-6; a possible D gene is TRBD1 (6 bases). Germline lookup yields CDR1 SGHDT and CDR2 YYEEEE. CDR3 size: 17 residues. Trimming removed 0 bases at V and 4 bases at J, with 19 bases between. CDR3 nucleotides: TGTGCCAGCAGCTTGGAATATTTCGGACAGCCCGTCTATGGCTACACCTTC. It specifies CASSLEYFGQPVYGYTF.